The 5 T cell receptor beta chains reported below all come from one sample, sequenced in a study of identical twins. TCRdb re-analysed the 5' RACE reads in MiXCR, keeping a single row per CDR3 protein. The profile shows 300,000 to 400,000 distinct CDR3 sequences, 12% of them singletons. A further study also used this sample, focusing on yellow fever vaccine responses in identical twins.

Sequenced: CD8+ T cells sorted from blood. These receptors were taken from a woman aged 18-30 years in good health.

CDR3 protein: CASKGPRGRQETQYF. The CDR3 region has the DNA TGTGCCAGCAAAGGGCCACGTGGCAGGCAAGAGACCCAGTACTTC. The rearrangement uses TRBV6-1 and TRBJ2-5; D is unresolved. Deletions cut 7 bases from V and 2 bases from J, with 17 bases between. This CDR3 comprises 15 residues. Germline values: CDR1 MNHNS, CDR2 SASEGT.

The sample holds a few counts of this clonotype. The chain recombines TRBV10-3 with TRBJ2-1; possibly TRBD1 for D (6 bases). V lost 2 bases, J lost 7 bases, and 15 bases lay in between. This CDR3 has 15 amino acids. Germline V lookup: CDR1 ENHRY, CDR2 SYGVKD. The CDR3 DNA reads as TGTGCCATCAGTGAGAGGGTTAGACAGGTAAATGAGCAGTTCTTC. It specifies CAISERVRQVNEQFF.

This clonotype was detected only a few times. At one end the junction does not follow the germline gene, possibly because of a read error. The gene calls are TRBV28 and TRBJ2-7; no clear D. Germline CDR1 is MDHEN and CDR2 is SYDVKM. The CDR3 has 11 residues. The CDR3 nucleotides are TGTGCCAGCAGTCTGAACTACGAGCATTACTTC. This sequence encodes CASSLNYEHYF.

In this sample, this clonotype turned up a few times. This chain links TRBV27 with TRBJ2-1; no reliable D call. The CDR3 loop spans 14 amino acids. V was clipped by 2 bases and J by 0 bases, with 5 bases between them. Germline CDR1 MNHEY, CDR2 SMNVEV (reference sequence). CDR3 sequence reads: CASSLAYSYNEQFF. The CDR3 nucleotides are TGTGCCAGCAGTTTAGCCTACTCCTACAATGAGCAGTTCTTC.

J is TRBJ1-3 and V is TRBV12-3 or TRBV12-4; tentative D call: TRBD1 (6 bases). V was clipped by 10 bases and J by 3 bases, with 13 bases between them. This CDR3 is built from 13 residues. The CDR3 sequence: CAIPTGSGNTIYF. The CDR3 DNA is TGTGCCATTCCTACAGGGAGTGGAAACACCATATATTTT.